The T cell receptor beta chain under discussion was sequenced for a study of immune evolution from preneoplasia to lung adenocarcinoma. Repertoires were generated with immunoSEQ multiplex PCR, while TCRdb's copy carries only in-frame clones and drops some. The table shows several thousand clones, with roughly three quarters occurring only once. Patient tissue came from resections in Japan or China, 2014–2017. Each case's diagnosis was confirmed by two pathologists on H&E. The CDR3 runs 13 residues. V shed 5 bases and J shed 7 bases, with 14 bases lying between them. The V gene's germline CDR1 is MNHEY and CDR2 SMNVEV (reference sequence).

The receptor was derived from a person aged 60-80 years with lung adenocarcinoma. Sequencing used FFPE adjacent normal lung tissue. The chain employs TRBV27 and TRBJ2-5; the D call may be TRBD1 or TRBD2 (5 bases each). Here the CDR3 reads CASSTGDGGTQYF. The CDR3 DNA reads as TGTGCCAGCAGTACCGGGGACGGCGGGACCCAGTACTTC.